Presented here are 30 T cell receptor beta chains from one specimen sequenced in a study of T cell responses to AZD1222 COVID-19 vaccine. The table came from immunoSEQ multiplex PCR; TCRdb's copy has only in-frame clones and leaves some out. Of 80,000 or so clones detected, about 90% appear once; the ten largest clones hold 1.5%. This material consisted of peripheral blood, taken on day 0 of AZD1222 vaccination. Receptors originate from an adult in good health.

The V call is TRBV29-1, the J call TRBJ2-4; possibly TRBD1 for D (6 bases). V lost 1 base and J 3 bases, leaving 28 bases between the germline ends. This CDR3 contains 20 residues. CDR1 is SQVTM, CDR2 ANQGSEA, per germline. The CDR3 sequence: CSVEAHGAARGTLGKNIQYF. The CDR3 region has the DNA TGCAGCGTTGAAGCCCACGGCGCGGCGAGGGGGACACTTGGCAAAAACATTCAGTACTTC. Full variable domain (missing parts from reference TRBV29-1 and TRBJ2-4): SAVISQKPSRDICQRGTSLTIQCQVDSQVTMMFWYRQQPGQSLTLIATANQGSEATYESGFVIDKFPISRPNLTFSTLTVSNMSPEDSSIYLCSVEAHGAARGTLGKNIQYFGAGTRLSVL.

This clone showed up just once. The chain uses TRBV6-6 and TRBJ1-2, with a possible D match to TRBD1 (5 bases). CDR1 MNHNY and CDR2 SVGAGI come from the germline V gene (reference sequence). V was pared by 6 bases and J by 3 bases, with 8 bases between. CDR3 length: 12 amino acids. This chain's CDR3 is CASSMGDYGYTF. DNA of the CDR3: TGTGCCAGCAGCATGGGGGACTATGGCTACACCTTC.

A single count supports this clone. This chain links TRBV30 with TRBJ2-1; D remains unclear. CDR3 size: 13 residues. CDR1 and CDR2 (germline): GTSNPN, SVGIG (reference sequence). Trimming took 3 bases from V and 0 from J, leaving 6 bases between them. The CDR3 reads CAWSPDSYNEQFF. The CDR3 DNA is TGTGCCTGGAGCCCGGACTCCTACAATGAGCAGTTCTTC.

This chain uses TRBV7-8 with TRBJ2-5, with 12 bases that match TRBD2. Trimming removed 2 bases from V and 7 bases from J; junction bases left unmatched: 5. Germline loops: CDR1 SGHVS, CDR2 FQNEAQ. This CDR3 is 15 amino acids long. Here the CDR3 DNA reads TGTGCCAGCAGCTTACTAGCGGGAGGGGTTGGGACCCAGTACTTC. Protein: CASSLLAGGVGTQYF. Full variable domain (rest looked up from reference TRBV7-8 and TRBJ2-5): GAGVSQSPRYKVAKRGQDVALRCDPISGHVSLFWYQQALGQGPEFLTYFQNEAQLDKSGLPSDRFFAERPEGSVSTLKIQRTQQEDSAVYLCASSLLAGGVGTQYFGPGTRLLVL.

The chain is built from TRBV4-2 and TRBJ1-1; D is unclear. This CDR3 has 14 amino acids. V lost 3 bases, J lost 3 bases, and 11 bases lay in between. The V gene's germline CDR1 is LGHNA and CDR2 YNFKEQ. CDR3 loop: CASSHLLRDTEAFF. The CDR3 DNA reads TGTGCCAGCAGCCATCTTCTCCGGGACACTGAAGCTTTCTTT.

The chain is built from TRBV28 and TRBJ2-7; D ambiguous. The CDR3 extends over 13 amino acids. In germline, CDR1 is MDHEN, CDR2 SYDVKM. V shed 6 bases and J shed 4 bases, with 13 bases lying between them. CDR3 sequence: CASSTPLGYEQYF. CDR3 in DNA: TGTGCCAGCAGCACCCCCCTGGGGTACGAGCAGTACTTC.

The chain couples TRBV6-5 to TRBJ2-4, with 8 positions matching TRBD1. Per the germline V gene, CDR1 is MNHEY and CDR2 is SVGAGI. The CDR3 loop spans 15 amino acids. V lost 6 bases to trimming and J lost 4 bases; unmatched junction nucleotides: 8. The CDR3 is CASSPGQVEKNIQYF. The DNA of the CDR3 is TGTGCCAGCAGCCCGGGACAGGTGGAAAAAAACATTCAGTACTTC.

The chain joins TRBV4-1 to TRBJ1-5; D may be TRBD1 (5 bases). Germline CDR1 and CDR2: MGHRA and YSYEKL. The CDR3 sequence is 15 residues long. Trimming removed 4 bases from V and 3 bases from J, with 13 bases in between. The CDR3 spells CASSRGGRDNQPQHF. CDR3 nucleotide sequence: TGCGCCAGCAGCCGGGGCGGGCGGGACAATCAGCCCCAGCATTTT.

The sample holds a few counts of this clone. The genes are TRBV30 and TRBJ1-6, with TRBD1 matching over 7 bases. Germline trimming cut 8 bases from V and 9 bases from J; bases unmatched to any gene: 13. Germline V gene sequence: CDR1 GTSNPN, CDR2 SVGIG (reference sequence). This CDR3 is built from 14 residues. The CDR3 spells CASPGAGGSSPLHF. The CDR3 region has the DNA TGTGCCAGTCCCGGGGCAGGGGGTAGTTCACCCCTCCACTTT.

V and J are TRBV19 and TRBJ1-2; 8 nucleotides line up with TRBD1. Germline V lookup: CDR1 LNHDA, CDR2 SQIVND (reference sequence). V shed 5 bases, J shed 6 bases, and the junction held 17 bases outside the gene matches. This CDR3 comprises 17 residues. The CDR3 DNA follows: TGTGCCAGTAGTCGCTTTGGACAGGGAAAGTCGGGCCATGGCTACACCTTC. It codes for CASSRFGQGKSGHGYTF.

The DNA for the CDR3 is TGCGCCAGCAGCCAAGATGCAGGGGTCTTCGGGCCCCAGCATTTT. This sequence encodes CASSQDAGVFGPQHF. V gene TRBV4-3 combines with J gene TRBJ1-5, with a tentative D call TRBD1 (6 bases). Germline CDR1 is LGHNA and CDR2 is YSLEER. V was trimmed by 0 bases and J by 9 bases, leaving 15 bases between them. The CDR3 is 15 amino acids.

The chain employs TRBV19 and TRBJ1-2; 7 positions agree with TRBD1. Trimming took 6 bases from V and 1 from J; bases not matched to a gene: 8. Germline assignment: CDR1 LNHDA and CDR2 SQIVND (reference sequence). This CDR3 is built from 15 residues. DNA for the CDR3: TGTGCCAGTAGACCCGGGACAGTCCATAACTATGGCTACACCTTC. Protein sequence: CASRPGTVHNYGYTF.

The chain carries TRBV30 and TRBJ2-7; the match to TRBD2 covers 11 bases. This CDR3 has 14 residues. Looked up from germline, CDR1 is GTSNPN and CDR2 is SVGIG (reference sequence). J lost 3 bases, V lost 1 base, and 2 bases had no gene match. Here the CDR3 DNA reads TGTGCCTGGAGTGCCGGACTAGCGGGCTACGAGCAGTACTTC. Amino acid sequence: CAWSAGLAGYEQYF.

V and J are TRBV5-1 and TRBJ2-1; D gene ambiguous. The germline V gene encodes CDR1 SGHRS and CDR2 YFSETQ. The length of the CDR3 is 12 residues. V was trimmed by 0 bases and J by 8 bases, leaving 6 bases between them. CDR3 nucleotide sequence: TGCGCCAGCAGCTTGGAGGCTTATGAGCAGTTCTTC. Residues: CASSLEAYEQFF.

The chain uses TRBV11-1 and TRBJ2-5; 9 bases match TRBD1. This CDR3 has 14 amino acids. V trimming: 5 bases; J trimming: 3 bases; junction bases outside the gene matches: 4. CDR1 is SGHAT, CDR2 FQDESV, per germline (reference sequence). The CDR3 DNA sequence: TGTGCCAGCAGCCTACGGACAGGGGAAGAGACCCAGTACTTC. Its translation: CASSLRTGEETQYF.

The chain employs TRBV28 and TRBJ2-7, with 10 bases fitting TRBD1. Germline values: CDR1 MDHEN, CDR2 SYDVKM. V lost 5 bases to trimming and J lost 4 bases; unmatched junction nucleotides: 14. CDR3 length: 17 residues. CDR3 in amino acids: CASSPGSLGQGGYEQYF. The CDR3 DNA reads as TGTGCCAGCAGTCCCGGCTCCCTAGGACAGGGGGGGTACGAGCAGTACTTC.

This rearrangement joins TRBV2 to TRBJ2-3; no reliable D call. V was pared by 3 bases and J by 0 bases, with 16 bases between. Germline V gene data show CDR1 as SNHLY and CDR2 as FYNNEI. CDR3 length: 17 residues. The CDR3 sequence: CASSEMVSLGSTDTQYF. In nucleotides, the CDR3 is TGTGCCAGCAGTGAGATGGTATCCCTGGGAAGCACAGATACGCAGTATTTT.

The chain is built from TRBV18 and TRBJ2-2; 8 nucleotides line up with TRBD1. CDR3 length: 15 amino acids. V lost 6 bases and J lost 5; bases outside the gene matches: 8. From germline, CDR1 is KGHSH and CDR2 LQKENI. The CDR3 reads CASSGQGARTGELFF. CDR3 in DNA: TGTGCCAGCTCCGGGCAGGGGGCGAGAACCGGGGAGCTGTTTTTT.

Here the CDR3 DNA reads TGTGCCAGCAGCGAATGGAAGTTCAAGAGCTCCTACAATGAGCAGTTCTTC. Translated: CASSEWKFKSSYNEQFF. The V call is TRBV2, the J call TRBJ2-1; no clear D. V gave up 6 bases and J gave up 0 bases, with 18 bases separating them. Germline values: CDR1 SNHLY, CDR2 FYNNEI. The CDR3 runs 17 residues. Full variable domain (missing parts from reference TRBV2 and TRBJ2-1): EPEVTQTPSHQVTQMGQEVILRCVPISNHLYFYWYRQILGQKVEFLVSFYNNEISEKSEIFDDQFSVERPDGSNFTLKIRSTKLEDSAMYFCASSEWKFKSSYNEQFFGPGTRLTVL.

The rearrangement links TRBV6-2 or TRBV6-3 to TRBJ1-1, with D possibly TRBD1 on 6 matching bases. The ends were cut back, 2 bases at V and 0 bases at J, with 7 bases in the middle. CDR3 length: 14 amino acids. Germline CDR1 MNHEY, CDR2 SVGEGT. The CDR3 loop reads CASSYGQLNTEAFF. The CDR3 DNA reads TGTGCCAGCAGTTACGGACAGTTGAACACTGAAGCTTTCTTT.

CDR3 sequence: CASSLEGARGNTIYF. The CDR3, as DNA: TGTGCCAGCAGCTTAGAGGGGGCGCGAGGAAACACCATATATTTT. The chain combines TRBV7-9 with TRBJ1-3, with 7 bases matching TRBD1. There are 15 residues in the CDR3. The germline V gene encodes CDR1 SEHNR and CDR2 FQNEAQ (reference sequence). Losses at the gene ends were 1 base for V and 4 bases for J; bases not matched to a gene: 4.

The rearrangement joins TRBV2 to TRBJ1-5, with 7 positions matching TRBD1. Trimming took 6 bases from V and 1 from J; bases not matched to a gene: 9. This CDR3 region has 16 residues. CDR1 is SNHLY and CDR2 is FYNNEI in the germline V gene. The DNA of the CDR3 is TGTGCCAGCAGGAACCACAGGGGCGGGAGCAATCAGCCCCAGCATTTT. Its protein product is CASRNHRGGSNQPQHF.

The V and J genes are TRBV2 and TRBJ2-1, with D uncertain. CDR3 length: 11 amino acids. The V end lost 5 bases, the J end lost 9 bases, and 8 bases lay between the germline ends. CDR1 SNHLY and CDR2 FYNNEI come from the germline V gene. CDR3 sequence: CASSFWSEQFF. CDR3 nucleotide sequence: TGTGCCAGCAGTTTCTGGAGTGAGCAGTTCTTC. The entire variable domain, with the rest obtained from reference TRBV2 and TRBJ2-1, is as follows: EPEVTQTPSHQVTQMGQEVILRCVPISNHLYFYWYRQILGQKVEFLVSFYNNEISEKSEIFDDQFSVERPDGSNFTLKIRSTKLEDSAMYFCASSFWSEQFFGPGTRLTVL.

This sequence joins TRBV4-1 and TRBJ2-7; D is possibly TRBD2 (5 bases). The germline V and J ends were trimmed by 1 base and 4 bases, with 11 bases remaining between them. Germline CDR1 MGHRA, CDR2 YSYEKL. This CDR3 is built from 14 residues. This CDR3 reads CASSQAEDGYEQYF. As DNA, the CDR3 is TGCGCCAGCAGCCAAGCGGAGGATGGATACGAGCAGTACTTC.

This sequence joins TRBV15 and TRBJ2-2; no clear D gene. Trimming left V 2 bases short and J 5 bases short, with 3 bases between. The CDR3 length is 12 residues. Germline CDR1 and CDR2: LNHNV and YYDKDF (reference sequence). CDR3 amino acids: CATSRRTGELFF. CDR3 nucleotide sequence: TGTGCCACCAGCAGAAGAACCGGGGAGCTGTTTTTT.

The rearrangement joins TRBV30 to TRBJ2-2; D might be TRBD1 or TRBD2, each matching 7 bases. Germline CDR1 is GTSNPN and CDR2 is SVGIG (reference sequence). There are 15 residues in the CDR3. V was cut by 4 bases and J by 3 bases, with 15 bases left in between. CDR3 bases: TGTGCCTGGAAGCGGCCAGGGGGGGACACCGGGGAGCTGTTTTTT. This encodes CAWKRPGGDTGELFF.

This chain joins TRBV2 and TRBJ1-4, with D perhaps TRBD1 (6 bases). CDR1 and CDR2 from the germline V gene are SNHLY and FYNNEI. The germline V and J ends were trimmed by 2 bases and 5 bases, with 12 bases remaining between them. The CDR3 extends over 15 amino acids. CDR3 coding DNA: TGTGCCAGCAGTGAAAGGGGGTCAGGGAATGAAAAACTGTTTTTT. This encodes CASSERGSGNEKLFF. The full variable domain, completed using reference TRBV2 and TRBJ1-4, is EPEVTQTPSHQVTQMGQEVILRCVPISNHLYFYWYRQILGQKVEFLVSFYNNEISEKSEIFDDQFSVERPDGSNFTLKIRSTKLEDSAMYFCASSERGSGNEKLFFGSGTQLSVL.

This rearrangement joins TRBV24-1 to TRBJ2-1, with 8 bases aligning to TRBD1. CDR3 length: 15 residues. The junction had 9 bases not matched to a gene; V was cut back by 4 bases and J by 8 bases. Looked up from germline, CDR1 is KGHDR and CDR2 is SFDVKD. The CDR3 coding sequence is TGTGCCACCAGTGACTCCGGACAGGGTATCGATGAGCAGTTCTTC. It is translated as CATSDSGQGIDEQFF.

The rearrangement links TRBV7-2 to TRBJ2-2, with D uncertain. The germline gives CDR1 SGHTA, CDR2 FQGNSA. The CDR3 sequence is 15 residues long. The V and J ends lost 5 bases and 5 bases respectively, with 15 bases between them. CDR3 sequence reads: CASSPDHARTGELFF. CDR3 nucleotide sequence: TGTGCCAGCAGCCCCGACCACGCGAGGACCGGGGAGCTGTTTTTT.

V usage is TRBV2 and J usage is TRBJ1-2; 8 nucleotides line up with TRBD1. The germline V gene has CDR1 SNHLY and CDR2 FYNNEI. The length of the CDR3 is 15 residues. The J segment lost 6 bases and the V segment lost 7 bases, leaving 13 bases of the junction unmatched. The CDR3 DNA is TGTGCCAGCACCCTTCGAATAGGACAGGGCAATGGCTACACCTTC. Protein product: CASTLRIGQGNGYTF. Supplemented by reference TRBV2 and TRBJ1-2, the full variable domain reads EPEVTQTPSHQVTQMGQEVILRCVPISNHLYFYWYRQILGQKVEFLVSFYNNEISEKSEIFDDQFSVERPDGSNFTLKIRSTKLEDSAMYFCASTLRIGQGNGYTFGSGTRLTVV.